This TCR beta chain comes out of a study of prognosis after radiotherapy for stage I lung cancer. This clonotype has at least ten counts. The study amplified the TCR beta CDR3 region from genomic DNA. This amplification was carried out by two rounds of multiplex PCR. Amplification during the initial PCR round employed primers specific to each TRBV and TRBJ gene. TCRdb recomputed calls from the multiplex PCR reads with MiXCR, one row per CDR3 protein. The sample contains tens of thousands of distinct CDR3 sequences, approximately 40% of which appear only once. Specimen: PBMCs, collected before or after stereotactic body radiation therapy (not recorded which). The source of this sequence is a donor over 45 with non-small cell lung cancer.

CDR3 nucleotides: TGTGCCAGTGGGATTTCCGGGACTAGCTACACCGGGGAGCTGTTTTTT. Translation: CASGISGTSYTGELFF. The V and J genes are TRBV7-3 and TRBJ2-2; TRBD2 agrees at 9 bases. The germline CDR1 and CDR2 sequences are SGHTA and FQGTGA. The CDR3 has 16 residues. Germline trimming cut 9 bases from V and 3 bases from J; bases unmatched to any gene: 11.